This record looks at one T cell receptor beta chain sequence and its context. Its recognized antigen is unknown. No per-base quality is available; no much larger clone lies one base away. Per the germline V gene, SGDLS is the CDR1 and YYNGEE is the CDR2. The CDR3 starts with the cysteine, ends with the phenylalanine, and has 21 residues. Kept here is only the CDR3 DNA, which spans 63 bases and is read in frame from base 1. Unmatched junction bases come to 19, with V trimmed by 1 base and J by 0 bases. The source of the sample is a study of T cells after posttransplantation cyclophosphamide (dated by TCRdb to the mid-2010s). For the study in its entirety: The study tracked T cell repertoire reconstitution by TRB sequencing after myeloablative bone marrow transplantation using posttransplantation cyclophosphamide as GVHD prophylaxis. Blood from all 35 or so PTCy patients with 1-year posttransplant specimens was subjected to TRB sequencing. Public TRB sequences were checked against a database of over 3,500 sequences associated with responses to pathogens, tumor antigens, self-antigens and alloantigens. TRA and TRB clonality were tightly correlated in 10 or so samples, so subsequent TCR analyses focused on TRB only. Antigen receptor sequencing covered samples from 35 PTCy-treated patients and 16 of their related bone marrow donors. Up to 3 additional blood samples from 2 to 5.2 years after transplant were also TRB-sequenced in 3 patients, as was pretransplant blood from several patients.

TRB sequencing was run on genomic DNA with either the immunoSEQ assay at survey resolution or the hsTCRB kit. Turning to the authors' computational methods: The immunoSEQ software handled initial read processing, and the LymphoSeq R package was used for repertoire analyses. Clonality was computed as 1 minus normalized Shannon entropy; Gini coefficient was also calculated for each TRB dataset. Phenotypes of unsorted samples were inferred by mapping TRB sequences from sorted subsets of the recipient or donor onto the same recipient's unsorted samples. TCRdb re-hosts the immuneACCESS table, in-frame sequences only. Its copies lack some clones; in the studies checked, an unresolved V gene accounts for under half of them, and the cause for the rest is not known. That table furnishes V, J and clone size, whereas the DNA furnished D and trimming. Present in this sample are thousands of clones, around 75% of which were seen just once. The top ten hold about a third of the sample.

Overall study results and their limits: Donor-recipient similarity was low at 1-2 months but increased during the first year, and donor CD8+ memory clones often dominated later blood repertoires. The TRB repertoires of T cells infiltrating skin or GI tract showed only limited overlap with the TRB repertoires of T cells in blood. Across 35 to 45 patients, TRB clonality was highly associated with recipient CMV seropositivity and CMV reactivation, and diversity in PTCy patients was similar to diversity in CNI/methotrexate controls.

Explained via the paper, the treatment or condition label denotes: high-dose cyclophosphamide on days +3 and +4 as single-agent GVHD prophylaxis. For conditioning, the PTCy patients got busulfan and fludarabine, then a related or unrelated marrow graft, followed by cyclophosphamide on days +3 and +4. The PTCy-treated patients were drawn from a prospective, multi-institutional clinical trial. Peripheral blood and bone marrow mononuclear cells were isolated by Ficoll-Hypaque density centrifugation and were cryopreserved. Sequencing used PBMCs, obtained after allogeneic stem cell transplant with posttransplant cyclophosphamide. The chain joins TRBV9 to TRBJ2-3, with 8 bases aligning to TRBD2. The sequence was collected from a male patient between 60 and 69 years old who received an allogeneic stem cell transplant from an unrelated donor, was CMV-positive, and had no GVHD. After a transplant, some T cells may be of graft donor origin. The CDR3 is CASSVSFPTGRAPLSTDTQYF. The DNA is TGTGCCAGCAGCGTATCCTTCCCGACCGGGAGGGCCCCTCTTAGCACAGATACGCAGTATTTT.